The entry that follows covers one T cell receptor (beta chain) sequence. What it recognizes is unknown. Sequencing used immunoSEQ multiplex PCR; TCRdb keeps in-frame clones, though not all of them. The data hold just over 65,000 clones, with approximately 96% observed a single time. The data originate from a study of cytomegalovirus exposure and HLA in healthy donors. Overall study findings and caveats: In a later analysis, first-cohort TCR clusters were found to tend to co-occur in the approximately 120 validation repertoires. For cytomegalovirus status, the classifier reportedly gave diagnoses with high specificity and sensitivity.

Donors were drawn from the approximately 120-subject validation cohort, separate from the roughly 700-subject first cohort. The CDR3 totals 16 residues. With 3 bases clipped from V and 0 bases from J, the junction kept 7 bases outside the gene matches. Germline CDR1 and CDR2: MGHRA and YSYEKL. The source of this sequence is a woman aged 18-29 years in good health and CMV-seropositive. The J gene is TRBJ2-5, the V gene TRBV4-1, with 7 bases matching TRBD1. The sequenced sample consisted of PBMCs. The CDR3 DNA sequence: TGCGCCAGCAGCCAGAGGAAGGGACAGTACCAAGAGACCCAGTACTTC. It is translated as CASSQRKGQYQETQYF.